Listed here are 18 T cell receptor beta chains from one sample, sequenced in a study of CD8+CD57+ T cells in acquired aplastic anemia. TCR beta VDJ and CDR3 profiles were obtained from a genomic DNA template. TCRdb used MiXCR to reprocess the reads, holding one entry per CDR3 protein. The sample lists over 40,000 distinct CDR3 sequences; 55% to 75% were seen once. The specimen sequenced was sorted CD4+, CD8+, or CD8+CD57+ T cells (not recorded which) from PBMCs. The receptors come from a human donor in good health, serving as a control.

In this sample, this clonotype turned up many times. J is TRBJ1-2 and V is TRBV27, with D unresolved. Germline V gene data show CDR1 as MNHEY and CDR2 as SMNVEV (reference sequence). The length of the CDR3 is 14 residues. V lost 4 bases to trimming and J lost 4 bases, with 13 bases between them. The CDR3: CASSSIEVGYGYTF. Written as DNA, the CDR3 is TGTGCCAGCAGTTCCATTGAGGTGGGCTATGGCTACACCTTC.

This clonotype was seen only a few times. V is TRBV10-3 and J is TRBJ2-5; D perhaps matches TRBD2 (5 bases). Trimming removed 10 bases from V and 5 bases from J, with 17 bases in between. CDR1 and CDR2 (germline): ENHRY, SYGVKD. The CDR3 is 13 residues long. The CDR3 protein is CASGGLEVETQYF. CDR3 sequence (DNA): TGTGCCAGTGGCGGGTTGGAGGTGGAGACCCAGTACTTC.

V and J are TRBV2 and TRBJ2-7; D assignment may be TRBD1 or TRBD2 (6 bases each). With 5 bases removed from V and 3 bases from J, the gap between germline ends came to 11 bases. The CDR3 is made up of 13 amino acids. The V gene's germline CDR1 is SNHLY and CDR2 FYNNEI. CDR3 in amino acids: CASSLGGIYEQYF. The CDR3 DNA reads as TGTGCCAGCAGTCTAGGGGGGATCTACGAGCAGTACTTC. The complete variable domain, with remaining parts taken from reference TRBV2 and TRBJ2-7, reads EPEVTQTPSHQVTQMGQEVILRCVPISNHLYFYWYRQILGQKVEFLVSFYNNEISEKSEIFDDQFSVERPDGSNFTLKIRSTKLEDSAMYFCASSLGGIYEQYFGPGTRLTVT.

This clonotype was detected only once. Germline is not matched at one junction end, which may reflect a read error. V and J are TRBV7-9 and TRBJ1-1, with D possibly TRBD1 on 6 matching bases. Germline V CDR1 and CDR2: SEHNR, FQNEAQ (reference sequence). The CDR3 is 13 residues long. CDR3 residues: CASKRSGDTEAFF. The CDR3 nucleotides read TGCGCCAGCAAGAGGTCAGGGGACACTGAAGCTTTCTTT.

The chain employs TRBV9 and TRBJ1-6, with D uncertain. V was trimmed by 4 bases and J by 7 bases, leaving 12 bases between them. The CDR3 covers 14 residues. The germline V gene has CDR1 SGDLS and CDR2 YYNGEE. CDR3 amino acids: CASSQQKGNSPLHF. In nucleotides, the CDR3 is TGTGCCAGCAGCCAACAGAAAGGCAATTCACCCCTCCACTTT.

About this clonotype itself: An end of the junction does not agree with germline; a read error may underlie this. This chain links TRBV19 with TRBJ1-6; D might be TRBD1 (6 bases). CDR3 length equals 12 residues. CDR1 is LNHDA and CDR2 is SQIVND in the germline V gene (reference sequence). DNA of the CDR3: TGTGCCGGTAGTATAGGGGGTTCACCCCTCCACTTT. This codes for CAGSIGGSPLHF.

This clonotype occurred many times. CDR3: CASSEVSEIYEQYF. Written as DNA, the CDR3 is TGTGCCAGCAGTGAAGTTTCAGAAATCTACGAGCAGTACTTC. The genes are TRBV6-1 and TRBJ2-7; D ambiguous. This CDR3 is 14 amino acids long. In germline, CDR1 is MNHNS, CDR2 SASEGT. The germline V and J ends were trimmed by 1 base and 3 bases, with 10 bases remaining between them.

This clonotype was recorded at least ten times. The chain uses TRBV12-3 or TRBV12-4 and TRBJ2-1; TRBD1 agrees at 7 bases. V lost 7 bases to trimming and J lost 7 bases; unmatched junction nucleotides: 13. This CDR3 has 15 amino acids. CDR3 protein: CASTQQGQERNEQFF. DNA of the CDR3: TGTGCCAGCACACAGCAAGGACAGGAGAGGAATGAGCAGTTCTTC.

A remark on this clonotype: The junction departs from the called germline gene at one end, perhaps through a read error. V usage is TRBV19 and J usage is TRBJ2-2; 10 bases are a match to TRBD1. The CDR3 runs to 15 residues. CDR1 and CDR2 from the germline V gene are LNHDA and SQIVND (reference sequence). The CDR3 nucleotides read TGTGCCAGTAGTACCTGGGACAGGGGTACCGGGGGGCTGTTTTTT. Protein sequence: CASSTWDRGTGGLFF. The full variable domain, its missing parts supplied by reference TRBV19 and TRBJ2-2, is DGGITQSPKYLFRKEGQNVTLSCEQNLNHDAMYWYRQDPGQGLRLIYYSQIVNDFQKGDIAEGYSVSREKKESFPLTVTSAQKNPTAFYLCASSTWDRGTGGLFFGEGSRLTVL.

The chain combines TRBV7-9 with TRBJ2-7; a weak D match, TRBD1 (6 bases). The length of the CDR3 is 15 residues. V lost 3 bases and J lost 2, with 14 bases in between. CDR1 is SEHNR and CDR2 is FQNEAQ in the germline V gene (reference sequence). The DNA for the CDR3 is TGTGCCAGCAGCTTTAACCCCGGACAGACCTACGAGCAGTACTTC. Translating gives CASSFNPGQTYEQYF.

This chain links TRBV24-1 with TRBJ1-3; D not certain. The CDR3 totals 13 residues. The germline gives CDR1 KGHDR, CDR2 SFDVKD. Trimming pared 4 bases from V and 4 bases from J, leaving 7 bases between. CDR3: CATSEHGGNTIYF. The CDR3 DNA follows: TGTGCCACCAGTGAGCACGGGGGAAACACCATATATTTT.

The genes are TRBV19 and TRBJ1-4, with D hard to call. CDR1 LNHDA and CDR2 SQIVND come from the germline V gene (reference sequence). This CDR3 region has 15 residues. Trimming removed 6 bases at V and 7 bases at J, with 18 bases between. Here the CDR3 DNA reads TGTGCCAGTAGCCCCGGGTGGGCGTGGGGTGAAAAACTGTTTTTT. Translating gives CASSPGWAWGEKLFF.

The chain links TRBV2 to TRBJ2-5, with D uncertain. CDR1 is SNHLY, CDR2 FYNNEI, per germline. Trimming removed 5 bases from V and 1 base from J, with 11 bases in between. This CDR3 comprises 14 residues. The CDR3 bases are TGTGCCAGCAGTTCAGTTGGGGTCCAAGAGACCCAGTACTTC. This gives the protein CASSSVGVQETQYF.

The chain is built from TRBV2 and TRBJ2-7, with D possibly being TRBD1 (5 bases). V lost 5 bases to trimming and J lost 6 bases, with 5 bases between them. The CDR3 runs 10 residues. The V gene's germline CDR1 is SNHLY and CDR2 FYNNEI. For the CDR3, the DNA is TGTGCCAGCAGTCAGGGCGAGCAGTACTTC. Amino acids: CASSQGEQYF.

About this clonotype: One junction end does not reproduce the germline sequence, and a read error may be involved. This chain joins TRBV10-3 and TRBJ2-7; 12 nucleotides line up with TRBD1. There are 16 residues in the CDR3. Germline V gene sequence: CDR1 ENHRY, CDR2 SYGVKD. CDR3 sequence (DNA): TGTGCCACCAGTGACCCCGGGACAGGGGGCACCAACGAGCAGTACTTC. It translates to CATSDPGTGGTNEQYF.

The gene calls are TRBV10-3 and TRBJ2-6, with D perhaps matching TRBD1 or TRBD2 (6 bases each). Trimming cost V 0 bases and J 4 bases, with 13 bases left between them. Germline lookup yields CDR1 ENHRY and CDR2 SYGVKD. This CDR3 spans 17 amino acids. The CDR3 region is CAISESRGVTGANVLTF. The CDR3 coding sequence is TGTGCCATCAGTGAGTCGAGGGGGGTAACCGGGGCCAACGTCCTGACTTTC.

This clonotype is labeled as medium-sized (0.01 to 0.1%). V gene TRBV19 combines with J gene TRBJ1-6, with D perhaps matching TRBD1 (6 bases). Trimming stripped 5 bases from V and 4 bases from J, with 12 bases between. In germline, CDR1 is LNHDA, CDR2 SQIVND (reference sequence). This CDR3 spans 15 amino acids. As DNA, the CDR3 is TGTGCCAGTAGTTCCGAGACAGGATATAATTCACCCCTCCACTTT. Residues: CASSSETGYNSPLHF.

The chain joins TRBV29-1 to TRBJ2-1; TRBD1 or TRBD2 may be the D gene (5 bases each). CDR1 and CDR2 (germline): SQVTM, ANQGSEA. This CDR3 comprises 10 residues. Trimming took off 7 bases at V and 13 bases at J, with 14 bases between the two ends. The CDR3 reads CSAPGPGQFF. The CDR3 DNA is TGCAGCGCACCGGGACCAGGACAGTTCTTC.